A selection of T cell receptor beta chains follows, all from one sample in a study of cytomegalovirus exposure and HLA in healthy donors. Repertoires were generated with immunoSEQ multiplex PCR, while TCRdb's copy carries only in-frame clones and drops some. In total, the table holds roughly 60,000 clones. The sample was PBMCs. These receptors all stem from a woman under 30 in good health and CMV-seronegative. CDR3s leave out the opening cysteine and the closing phenylalanine or tryptophan. Each record gives: V gene, J gene, CDR3 protein.

V gene: TRBV6-5; J gene: TRBJ2-1; CDR3 protein: ASNPRGVSYNEQF
V gene: TRBV5-1; J gene: TRBJ1-2; CDR3 protein: ASSPGTGGVFRGYT
V gene: TRBV9; J gene: TRBJ1-5; CDR3 protein: ASSPGTVNQPQH
V gene: TRBV29-1; J gene: TRBJ1-3; CDR3 protein: SVLVAGNTIY
V gene: TRBV25-1; J gene: TRBJ2-7; CDR3 protein: ASEGTSDQSSYEQY
V gene: TRBV6-1; J gene: TRBJ1-5; CDR3 protein: ASSEIPEGEPQH
V gene: TRBV6-1; J gene: TRBJ2-2; CDR3 protein: ASSLRQGNLWELF
V gene: TRBV28; J gene: TRBJ1-1; CDR3 protein: ASSGPSLTELNTEAF
V gene: TRBV5-6; J gene: TRBJ1-2; CDR3 protein: ASSAIRVTRGYT
V gene: TRBV19; J gene: TRBJ2-2; CDR3 protein: ATHRQGRNTGELF
V gene: TRBV6-1; J gene: TRBJ2-7; CDR3 protein: ASSDESAYEQY
V gene: TRBV5-5; J gene: TRBJ2-7; CDR3 protein: ASSPPQGAGRRQY
V gene: TRBV29-1; J gene: TRBJ2-1; CDR3 protein: SVAGTGNDNEQF
V gene: TRBV29-1; J gene: TRBJ1-1; CDR3 protein: SVDGTEAF
V gene: TRBV28; J gene: TRBJ1-2; CDR3 protein: ASSPADRVHGYT
V gene: TRBV6-6; J gene: TRBJ1-5; CDR3 protein: ASSQDSAQH
V gene: TRBV5-1; J gene: TRBJ2-1; CDR3 protein: ASSLKVREEGAEQF
V gene: TRBV30; J gene: TRBJ2-3; CDR3 protein: ARTSGKGGADTQY
V gene: TRBV14; J gene: TRBJ2-5; CDR3 protein: ASSQGVSGEQETQY
V gene: TRBV7-9; J gene: TRBJ1-2; CDR3 protein: ASSSPTGRPGYT
V gene: TRBV30; J gene: TRBJ2-1; CDR3 protein: AWSRGTSRNNEQF
V gene: TRBV19; J gene: TRBJ1-1; CDR3 protein: ASSLPGHGNTEAF
V gene: TRBV25-1; J gene: TRBJ1-2; CDR3 protein: ASSEWRTEAGYGYT
V gene: TRBV13; J gene: TRBJ1-2; CDR3 protein: ASSLDHRKSYYGYT
V gene: TRBV6-5; J gene: TRBJ2-7; CDR3 protein: ASSYGPGNEQY
V gene: TRBV5-1; J gene: TRBJ1-2; CDR3 protein: ASSLGTAYGYT
V gene: TRBV29-1; J gene: .; CDR3 protein: SVAIGVPYEQY
V gene: TRBV6-6; J gene: TRBJ1-5; CDR3 protein: ASSLDRQPNQPQH
V gene: TRBV10-1; J gene: TRBJ2-5; CDR3 protein: ASGEGLATLETQY
V gene: TRBV7-9; J gene: TRBJ1-4; CDR3 protein: ASTAATNEKLF
V gene: TRBV19; J gene: TRBJ2-3; CDR3 protein: ASTQGIGRRADTQY
V gene: TRBV7-9; J gene: TRBJ2-5; CDR3 protein: ASSPKVLADGQETQY
V gene: TRBV25-1; J gene: TRBJ2-7; CDR3 protein: ASSDPSPRGTPVYEQY
V gene: TRBV6-5; J gene: TRBJ1-1; CDR3 protein: ASSLRDITEAF
V gene: TRBV10-3; J gene: TRBJ2-2; CDR3 protein: AISGQRQGADSGELF
V gene: TRBV5-6; J gene: TRBJ1-6; CDR3 protein: ASSLGRDDSPLH
V gene: TRBV29-1; J gene: TRBJ1-2; CDR3 protein: SVDFGTGERYGYT
V gene: TRBV7-9; J gene: TRBJ1-6; CDR3 protein: ASSQGGQGMTDSPLH
V gene: TRBV5-1; J gene: TRBJ1-3; CDR3 protein: ASSLDTGAGNTIY
V gene: TRBV30; J gene: TRBJ2-1; CDR3 protein: AWTAGGSNEQF